This paragraph covers one TCR beta chain sequence. No antigen is known for it. V gave up 1 base and J gave up 9 bases; unmatched junction bases: 6. Germline CDR1 is SGHVT and CDR2 is SQSDAQ. There are 14 residues in the CDR3. TCRdb fed the reads into MiXCR, producing one record per CDR3 protein. The sample includes 360,000 or so distinct CDR3 sequences, approximately 35% of them seen just once. The data were taken from a study of T cell repertoires in cytomegalovirus infection. Looking at the study overall: Well-studied HLA-B-restricted epitopes and recently identified HLA-C-restricted epitopes of CMV were both used in the study. Public TCR beta signature analysis indicated the presence of both CMV infection and matching HLA type.

Study-wide findings and caveats: In two of eight donors, the top clonotype was HLA-C-restricted CMV-specific. Summed frequency of public TCR beta families distinguished CMV carriers with the relevant HLA.

The V and J genes are TRBV7-4 and TRBJ2-1; 7 positions agree with TRBD2. The sample was cultured PBMCs, taken from culture after CMV antigen stimulation. The sequence derives from a human donor in good health (CMV status not recorded). Some clones in this sample may be carry-over from other donors' samples. The CDR3 DNA follows: TGTGCCAGCAGCTTAGTTGGACTAGTCGTTGAGCAGTTCTTC. Amino acid sequence: CASSLVGLVVEQFF.